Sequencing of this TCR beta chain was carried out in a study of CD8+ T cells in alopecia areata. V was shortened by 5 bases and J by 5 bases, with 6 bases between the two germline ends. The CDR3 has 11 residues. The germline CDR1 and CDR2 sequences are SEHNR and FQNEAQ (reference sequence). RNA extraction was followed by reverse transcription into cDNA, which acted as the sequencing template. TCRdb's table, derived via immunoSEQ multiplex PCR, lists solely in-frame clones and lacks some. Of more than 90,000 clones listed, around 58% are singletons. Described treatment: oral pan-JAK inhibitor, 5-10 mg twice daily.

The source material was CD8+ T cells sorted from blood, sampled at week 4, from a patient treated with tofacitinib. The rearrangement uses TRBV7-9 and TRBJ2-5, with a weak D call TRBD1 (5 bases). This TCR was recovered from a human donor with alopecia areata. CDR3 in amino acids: CASSKGETQYF. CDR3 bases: TGTGCCAGCAGCAAGGGGGAGACCCAGTACTTC.